Listed here are 28 T cell receptor beta chains from one sample, sequenced in a study of early T cells in non-severe SARS-CoV-2 infection. TCRdb re-called the 5' RACE reads with MiXCR, one entry per CDR3 protein. The sample lists tens of thousands of distinct CDR3 sequences; 4% to 4.5% were seen once. Sequenced: whole blood. These receptors were taken from an adult who was a healthcare worker with PCR-confirmed SARS-CoV-2 infection or an uninfected control (not recorded which).

This clonotype showed up just a few times. The genes are TRBV3-1 and TRBJ2-7, with 10 bases aligning to TRBD2. Germline V gene data show CDR1 as LGHDT and CDR2 as YNNKEL (reference sequence). The junction had 8 bases not matched to a gene; V was cut back by 5 bases and J by 4 bases. This CDR3 is built from 15 residues. The CDR3 DNA sequence: TGTGCCAGCAGCTTTGGGACTAGCGTTAATTACGAGCAGTACTTC. This codes for CASSFGTSVNYEQYF.

This clonotype was detected many times. The chain employs TRBV12-3 or TRBV12-4 and TRBJ1-4; 7 bases map to TRBD1. Trimming removed 5 bases from V and 7 bases from J; junction bases left unmatched: 7. The CDR3 sequence is 14 residues long. The CDR3 sequence: CASSRQGTGEKLFF. The CDR3, as DNA: TGTGCCAGCAGTCGACAGGGTACTGGTGAAAAACTGTTTTTT.

This clonotype was detected many times. An end of the junction differs from the germline gene, which may be a read error. The chain combines TRBV29-1 with TRBJ1-1; perhaps TRBD1 as D (5 bases). There are 12 residues in the CDR3. CDR1 and CDR2 from the germline V gene are SQVTM and ANQGSEA. The CDR3 DNA follows: TGTGAAGTTGATCAGGGCGACACTGAAGCTTTCTTT. Translating it yields CEVDQGDTEAFF.

The chain couples TRBV14 to TRBJ2-1, with 7 bases fitting TRBD2. V lost 10 bases and J lost 1; bases outside the gene matches: 10. This CDR3 has 15 residues. Germline CDR1 reads SGHDN; CDR2 reads FVKESK. The DNA for the CDR3 is TGTGCCACCTCAACTCCTAGCGGATCCTACAATGAGCAGTTCTTC. This codes for CATSTPSGSYNEQFF.

This clonotype was seen repeatedly, ten times or more. The CDR3 protein is CASSSDYEQYF. The CDR3 DNA reads as TGTGCCAGCAGCTCGGACTACGAGCAGTACTTC. This sequence joins TRBV4-2 and TRBJ2-7; unclear D gene. The germline V gene encodes CDR1 LGHNA and CDR2 YNFKEQ. Trimming took 5 bases from V and 3 from J, leaving 5 bases between them. CDR3 length equals 11 residues.

The chain joins TRBV29-1 to TRBJ1-1, with 10 bases matching TRBD1. The V gene end was trimmed by 7 bases and the J gene end by 0 bases; junction bases not matched to a gene: 8. CDR3 size: 15 residues. Germline V CDR1 and CDR2: SQVTM, ANQGSEA. As DNA, the CDR3 is TGCAGCGGCTCCGGGACAGGGGTAGTGAACACTGAAGCTTTCTTT. Its protein is CSGSGTGVVNTEAFF.

The sample holds many counts of this clonotype. The V call is TRBV11-2, the J call TRBJ2-1; 7 nucleotides agree with TRBD2. Trimming removed 4 bases from V and 9 bases from J; junction bases left unmatched: 3. From germline, CDR1 is SGHAT and CDR2 FQNNGV. The CDR3 spans 12 residues. The CDR3 coding sequence is TGTGCCAGCAGCTCGGGACTACCTGAGCAGTTCTTC. This encodes CASSSGLPEQFF.

This clonotype was detected only a few times. The rearrangement joins TRBV24-1 to TRBJ2-3; TRBD2 is a possible D gene (6 bases). The germline V and J ends were trimmed by 5 bases and 5 bases, with 10 bases remaining between them. The CDR3 runs 13 residues. Germline V gene lookup returns CDR1 KGHDR and CDR2 SFDVKD. The CDR3 loop reads CATSARGGDTQYF. The CDR3 coding sequence is TGTGCCACCAGTGCTAGGGGAGGAGATACGCAGTATTTT.

This clonotype occurred a few times. The CDR3 is CSAGDRETQYF. DNA of the CDR3: TGCAGCGCCGGGGACAGAGAGACCCAGTACTTC. V usage is TRBV29-1 and J usage is TRBJ2-5; 7 bases match TRBD1. CDR3 length equals 11 residues. With V trimmed by 7 bases and J by 4 bases, 3 bases remained unmatched. Germline V CDR1 and CDR2: SQVTM, ANQGSEA. The variable domain in full, with the rest retrieved from reference TRBV29-1 and TRBJ2-5, is SAVISQKPSRDICQRGTSLTIQCQVDSQVTMMFWYRQQPGQSLTLIATANQGSEATYESGFVIDKFPISRPNLTFSTLTVSNMSPEDSSIYLCSAGDRETQYFGPGTRLLVL.

The table lists this clonotype with many counts. The chain carries TRBV18 and TRBJ1-1, with D possibly matching TRBD1 (5 bases). The germline CDR1 and CDR2 sequences are KGHSH and LQKENI. V was shortened by 4 bases and J by 3 bases, with 9 bases between the two germline ends. This CDR3 is 13 amino acids long. The CDR3 reads CASSHGGDTEAFF. The CDR3 DNA is TGTGCCAGCTCACACGGGGGTGACACTGAAGCTTTCTTT. Together with reference TRBV18 and TRBJ1-1, the CDR3 gives the full variable domain: NAGVMQNPRHLVRRRGQEARLRCSPMKGHSHVYWYRQLPEEGLKFMVYLQKENIIDESGMPKERFSAEFPKEGPSILRIQQVVRGDSAAYFCASSHGGDTEAFFGQGTRLTVV.

This clonotype has just a few counts. V is TRBV7-2 and J is TRBJ2-7, with 8 bases aligning to TRBD2. The CDR3 length is 15 residues. CDR1 and CDR2 from the germline V gene are SGHTA and FQGNSA. J was trimmed by 0 bases and V by 5 bases; bases with no gene match: 6. In DNA, the CDR3 is TGTGCCAGCAGCCTTTCGGGACTAGACTCCTACGAGCAGTACTTC. Its protein product is CASSLSGLDSYEQYF.

This clonotype has at least ten counts. This chain uses TRBV14 with TRBJ2-1; 7 bases line up with TRBD1. The J segment lost 7 bases and the V segment lost 0 bases, leaving 6 bases of the junction unmatched. This CDR3 region has 15 residues. Per the germline V gene, CDR1 is SGHDN and CDR2 is FVKESK. CDR3 in DNA: TGTGCCAGCAGCCAAGAGGACAGGTGGGGGAATGAGCAGTTCTTC. It encodes CASSQEDRWGNEQFF.

At least ten counts were recorded for this clonotype. The chain links TRBV28 to TRBJ2-1, with 12 bases that match TRBD2. J lost 1 base, V lost 8 bases, and 0 bases had no gene match. Looked up from germline, CDR1 is MDHEN and CDR2 is SYDVKM. The CDR3 is 14 amino acids. In DNA form, the CDR3 reads TGTGCCAGCCTAGCGGGAGGGTCCTACAATGAGCAGTTCTTC. It yields the protein CASLAGGSYNEQFF.

Many counts were recorded for this clonotype. The chain links TRBV20-1 to TRBJ2-7; 8 bases match TRBD1. The trim removed 5 bases at V and 9 bases at J, leaving 6 bases unmatched. Germline CDR1 DFQATT, CDR2 SNEGSKA (reference sequence). This CDR3 region has 11 residues. CDR3 DNA sequence: TGCAGTGCTGCAGGGGGCGCCTGGCAGTACTTC. Its translation: CSAAGGAWQYF.

The rearrangement uses TRBV24-1 and TRBJ2-1; 8 bases fit TRBD2. The CDR3 has 16 residues. The trim removed 3 bases at V and 5 bases at J, leaving 8 bases unmatched. Germline lookup yields CDR1 KGHDR and CDR2 SFDVKD. The CDR3 sequence is CATSDPHPLADNEQFF. The CDR3 bases are TGTGCCACCAGTGATCCGCACCCACTAGCGGACAATGAGCAGTTCTTC.

At least ten counts were recorded for this clonotype. V and J are TRBV7-9 and TRBJ2-4, with TRBD2 identical over 11 bases. Trimming at V came to 5 bases and at J to 0 bases, leaving 9 bases not matched to a gene. The V gene's germline CDR1 is SEHNR and CDR2 FQNEAQ (reference sequence). CDR3 length: 18 amino acids. CDR3 amino acids: CASSAPGLADLAKNIQYF. DNA for the CDR3: TGTGCCAGCAGCGCTCCGGGACTAGCGGACCTAGCCAAAAACATTCAGTACTTC.

The sample holds many counts of this clonotype. The rearrangement uses TRBV12-3 or TRBV12-4 and TRBJ2-5; 12 bases map to TRBD1. Unmatched junction bases numbered 6, after V lost 6 bases and J lost 4 bases. This CDR3 is built from 15 residues. In DNA form, the CDR3 reads TGTGCCAGCAGCAAAGGGACAGGGGGCGGAGAGACCCAGTACTTC. Translating it yields CASSKGTGGGETQYF.

Ten or more counts support this clonotype. This chain joins TRBV20-1 and TRBJ2-7; 8 bases map to TRBD2. V shed 3 bases, J shed 1 base, and the junction held 8 bases outside the gene matches. The CDR3 is 15 residues long. The germline CDR1 and CDR2 sequences are DFQATT and SNEGSKA (reference sequence). CDR3 loop: CSASPPGGRSYEQYF. As DNA, the CDR3 is TGCAGTGCTAGTCCTCCTGGCGGGAGGTCCTACGAGCAGTACTTC.

This clonotype was counted at least ten times. The chain combines TRBV5-1 with TRBJ2-7; D might be TRBD1 (5 bases). Trimming took 1 base from V and 2 from J, leaving 10 bases between them. The CDR3 consists of 14 residues. Germline CDR1 and CDR2: SGHRS and YFSETQ. The CDR3 region is CASSLTGLAYEQYF. The CDR3, as DNA: TGCGCCAGCAGCTTGACAGGTCTGGCCTACGAGCAGTACTTC.

This clonotype was detected many times. The chain uses TRBV20-1 and TRBJ2-2; D not certain. CDR3 size: 13 residues. Per germline, CDR1 DFQATT and CDR2 SNEGSKA (reference sequence). V lost 4 bases, J lost 2 bases, and 8 bases lay in between. CDR3 sequence: CSATSPNTGELFF. The CDR3 DNA follows: TGCAGTGCTACTAGTCCCAACACCGGGGAGCTGTTTTTT.

This clonotype was observed at least ten times. The rearrangement uses TRBV11-2 and TRBJ1-5; no clear D gene. The CDR3 is 17 amino acids. Between the trimmed V and J ends, which lost 3 bases and 0 bases, there was a span of 15 bases. Germline V lookup: CDR1 SGHAT, CDR2 FQNNGV. CDR3 sequence: CASSLTRLLYSNQPQHF. The CDR3 DNA follows: TGTGCCAGCAGCTTGACGCGTCTCCTGTATAGCAATCAGCCCCAGCATTTT.

Comment on this clonotype: Just one base apart from a much larger clone, this may be a read error. V and J are TRBV6-1 and TRBJ2-5; 9 positions match TRBD2. The CDR3 has 18 amino acids. Germline V gene data show CDR1 as MNHNS and CDR2 as SASEGT. The CDR3 DNA sequence: TGTGCCAGCAGTGAATCCCCAGGGTTAGCGGGAGTAAGAGAGATCCAGTACTTC. It translates to CASSESPGLAGVREIQYF.

There are many counts of this clonotype. V is TRBV11-2 and J is TRBJ1-4, with D unclear. V was shortened by 2 bases and J by 5 bases, with 12 bases between the two germline ends. Germline lookup yields CDR1 SGHAT and CDR2 FQNNGV. This CDR3 region has 15 residues. CDR3 nucleotide sequence: TGTGCCAGCAGCTTATCGAGGTCGAGAAATGAAAAACTGTTTTTT. Amino acid sequence: CASSLSRSRNEKLFF.

This clonotype was observed many times. The chain uses TRBV3-1 and TRBJ2-1, with D tentatively TRBD2 (6 bases). The CDR3 has 15 amino acids. V was pared by 0 bases and J by 2 bases, with 8 bases between. Germline values: CDR1 LGHDT, CDR2 YNNKEL (reference sequence). The DNA of the CDR3 is TGTGCCAGCAGCCAAGACGGCGGGACCTACAATGAGCAGTTCTTC. Its translation: CASSQDGGTYNEQFF.

This clonotype has a count of ten or more. This chain links TRBV7-2 with TRBJ1-3, with 9 positions matching TRBD1. The CDR3 consists of 17 residues. The J segment lost 4 bases and the V segment lost 3 bases, leaving 10 bases of the junction unmatched. Germline loops: CDR1 SGHTA, CDR2 FQGNSA. The CDR3 DNA reads as TGTGCCAGCAGCTTCCGACAACAGGGGGCGTCAGGAAACACCATATATTTT. Residues: CASSFRQQGASGNTIYF.

This clonotype was observed at least ten times. The genes are TRBV5-4 and TRBJ2-7, with no clear D. The CDR3 covers 15 residues. V lost 0 bases and J 2 bases, leaving 12 bases between the germline ends. The V gene's germline CDR1 is SGHNT and CDR2 YYREEE (reference sequence). The CDR3 coding sequence is TGTGCCAGCAGCTTGGAGCCAGGAGACACCTACGAGCAGTACTTC. Translating gives CASSLEPGDTYEQYF.

This clonotype was observed at least ten times. V is TRBV7-8 and J is TRBJ2-3; D unclear. From germline, CDR1 is SGHVS and CDR2 FQNEAQ. This CDR3 comprises 14 residues. Trimming cost V 6 bases and J 0 bases, with 10 bases left between them. As DNA, the CDR3 is TGTGCCAGCAGTCGTCTACAAAGCACAGATACGCAGTATTTT. As protein: CASSRLQSTDTQYF.

Ten or more counts support this clonotype. The V gene is TRBV29-1, the J gene TRBJ2-5, with 9 positions matching TRBD2. This CDR3 spans 12 amino acids. V lost 7 bases to trimming and J lost 5 bases; unmatched junction nucleotides: 5. Germline-derived CDR1 and CDR2 are SQVTM and ANQGSEA. CDR3 DNA: TGCAGCGCTGTAGCGGGAGTGGAGACCCAGTACTTC. Translation gives CSAVAGVETQYF.